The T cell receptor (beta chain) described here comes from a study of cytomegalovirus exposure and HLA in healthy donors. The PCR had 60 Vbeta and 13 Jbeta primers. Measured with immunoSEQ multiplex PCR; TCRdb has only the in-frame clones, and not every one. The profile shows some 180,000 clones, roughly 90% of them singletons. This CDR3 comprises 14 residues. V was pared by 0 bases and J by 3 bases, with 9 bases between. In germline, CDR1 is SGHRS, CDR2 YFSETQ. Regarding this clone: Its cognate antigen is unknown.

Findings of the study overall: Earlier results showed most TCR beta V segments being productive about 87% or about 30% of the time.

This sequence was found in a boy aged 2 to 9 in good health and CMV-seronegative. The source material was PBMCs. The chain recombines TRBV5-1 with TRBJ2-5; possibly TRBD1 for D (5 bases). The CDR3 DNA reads TGCGCCAGCAGCTTGGCCTTAGGGGAAGAGACCCAGTACTTC. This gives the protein CASSLALGEETQYF.